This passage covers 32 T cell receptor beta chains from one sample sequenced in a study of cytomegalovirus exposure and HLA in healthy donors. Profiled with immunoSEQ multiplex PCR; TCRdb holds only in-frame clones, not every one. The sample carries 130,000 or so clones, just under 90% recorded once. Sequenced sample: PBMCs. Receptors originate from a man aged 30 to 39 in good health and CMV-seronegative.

CDR3 in amino acids: CASSYDRGAGELFF. As DNA, the CDR3 is TGCGCCAGCAGCTACGACAGGGGGGCCGGGGAGCTGTTTTTT. This chain links TRBV5-1 with TRBJ2-2; TRBD1 aligns across 9 bases. J gave up 6 bases and V 3 bases, and 3 bases lay outside the gene matches. The CDR3 spans 14 residues. Germline-derived CDR1 and CDR2 are SGHRS and YFSETQ.

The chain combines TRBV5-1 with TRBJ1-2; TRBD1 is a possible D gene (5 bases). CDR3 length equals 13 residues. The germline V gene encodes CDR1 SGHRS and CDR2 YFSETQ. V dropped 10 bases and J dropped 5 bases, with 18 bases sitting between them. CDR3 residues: CASREGPIYGYTF. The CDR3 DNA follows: TGCGCCTCCAGGGAGGGCCCTATTTATGGCTACACCTTC.

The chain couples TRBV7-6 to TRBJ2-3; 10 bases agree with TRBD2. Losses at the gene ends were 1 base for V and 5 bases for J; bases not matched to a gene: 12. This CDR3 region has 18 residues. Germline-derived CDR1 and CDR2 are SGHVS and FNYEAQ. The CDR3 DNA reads TGTGCCAGCAGCTTAGACACTCCTCGGCTAGCGGGGGTAGATACGCAGTATTTT. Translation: CASSLDTPRLAGVDTQYF.

In nucleotides, the CDR3 is TGTGCCAGCAGTAGGGGGCAGGGGAGGTCTAATCAGCCCCAGCATTTT. This translates into CASSRGQGRSNQPQHF. The chain has TRBV2 and TRBJ1-5, with TRBD1 matching 7 bases. Germline CDR1 SNHLY, CDR2 FYNNEI. The CDR3 spans 16 residues. Trimming cost V 5 bases and J 4 bases; bases outside gene matches: 11.

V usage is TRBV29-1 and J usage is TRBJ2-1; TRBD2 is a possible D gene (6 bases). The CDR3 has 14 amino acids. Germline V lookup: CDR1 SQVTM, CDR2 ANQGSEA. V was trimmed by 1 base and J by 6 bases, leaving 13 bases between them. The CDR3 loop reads CSVEVVWGLNEQFF. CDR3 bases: TGCAGCGTTGAAGTTGTATGGGGACTCAATGAGCAGTTCTTC.

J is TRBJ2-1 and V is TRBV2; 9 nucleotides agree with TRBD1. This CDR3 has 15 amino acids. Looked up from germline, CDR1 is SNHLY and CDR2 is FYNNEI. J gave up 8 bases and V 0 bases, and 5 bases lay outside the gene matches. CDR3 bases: TGTGCCAGCAGTGAAGCGGGGACAGGGAGCGATGAGCAGTTCTTC. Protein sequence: CASSEAGTGSDEQFF.

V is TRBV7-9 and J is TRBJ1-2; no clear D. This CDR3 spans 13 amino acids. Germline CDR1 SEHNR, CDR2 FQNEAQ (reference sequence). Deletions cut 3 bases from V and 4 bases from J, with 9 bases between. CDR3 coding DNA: TGTGCCAGCAGCTTTAACAGCTTCTATGGCTACACCTTC. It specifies CASSFNSFYGYTF.

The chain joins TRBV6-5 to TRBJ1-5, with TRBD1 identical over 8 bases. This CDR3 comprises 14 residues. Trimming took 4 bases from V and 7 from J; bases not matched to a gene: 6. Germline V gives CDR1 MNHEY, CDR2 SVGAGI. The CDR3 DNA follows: TGTGCCAGCAGTTTGGGGACAGGTGAGCAGCCCCAGCATTTT. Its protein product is CASSLGTGEQPQHF.

The CDR3, as DNA: TGTGCCAGCAGCACCGGGACAGGGGACGGCTACACCTTC. This translates into CASSTGTGDGYTF. The chain links TRBV7-2 to TRBJ1-2; 10 bases match TRBD1. Looked up from germline, CDR1 is SGHTA and CDR2 is FQGNSA. The CDR3 length is 13 residues. The trim removed 5 bases at V and 8 bases at J, leaving 5 bases unmatched.

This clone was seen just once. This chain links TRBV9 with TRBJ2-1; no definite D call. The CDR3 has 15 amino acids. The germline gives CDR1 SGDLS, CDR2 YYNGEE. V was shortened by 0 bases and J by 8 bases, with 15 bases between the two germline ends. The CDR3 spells CASSVEFWPSDEQFF. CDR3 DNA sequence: TGTGCCAGCAGCGTAGAGTTTTGGCCATCCGATGAGCAGTTCTTC.

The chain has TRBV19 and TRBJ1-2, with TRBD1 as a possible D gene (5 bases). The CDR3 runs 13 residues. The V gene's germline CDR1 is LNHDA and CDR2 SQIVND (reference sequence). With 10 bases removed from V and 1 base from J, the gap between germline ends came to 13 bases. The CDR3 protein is CATTYDSNYGYTF. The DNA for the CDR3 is TGTGCCACCACCTACGACAGTAACTATGGCTACACCTTC. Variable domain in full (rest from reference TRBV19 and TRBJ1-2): DGGITQSPKYLFRKEGQNVTLSCEQNLNHDAMYWYRQDPGQGLRLIYYSQIVNDFQKGDIAEGYSVSREKKESFPLTVTSAQKNPTAFYLCATTYDSNYGYTFGSGTRLTVV.

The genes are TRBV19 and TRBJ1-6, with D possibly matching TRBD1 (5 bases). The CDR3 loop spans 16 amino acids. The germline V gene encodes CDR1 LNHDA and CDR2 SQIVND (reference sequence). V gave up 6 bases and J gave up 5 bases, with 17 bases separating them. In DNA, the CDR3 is TGTGCCAGTAGGACCCTTGAAGGGGCGGATAATTCACCCCTCCACTTT. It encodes CASRTLEGADNSPLHF.

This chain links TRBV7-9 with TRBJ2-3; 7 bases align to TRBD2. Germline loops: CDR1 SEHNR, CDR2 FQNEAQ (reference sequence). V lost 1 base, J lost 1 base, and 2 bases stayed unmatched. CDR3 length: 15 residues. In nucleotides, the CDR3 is TGTGCCAGCAGCTTAGGGCTAGCGGGCACAGATACGCAGTATTTT. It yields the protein CASSLGLAGTDTQYF.

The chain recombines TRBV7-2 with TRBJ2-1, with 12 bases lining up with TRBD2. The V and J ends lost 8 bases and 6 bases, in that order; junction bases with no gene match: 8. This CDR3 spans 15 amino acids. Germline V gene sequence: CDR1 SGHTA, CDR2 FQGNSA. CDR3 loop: CASFLAGGRLNEQFF. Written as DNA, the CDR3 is TGTGCCAGCTTTCTAGCGGGGGGGCGTCTCAATGAGCAGTTCTTC.

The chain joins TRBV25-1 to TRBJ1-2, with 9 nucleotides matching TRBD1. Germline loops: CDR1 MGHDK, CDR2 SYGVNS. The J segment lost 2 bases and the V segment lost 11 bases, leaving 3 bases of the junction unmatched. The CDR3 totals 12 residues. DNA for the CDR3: TGTGCCGTCGGACAGGGGAACTATGGCTACACCTTC. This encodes CAVGQGNYGYTF.

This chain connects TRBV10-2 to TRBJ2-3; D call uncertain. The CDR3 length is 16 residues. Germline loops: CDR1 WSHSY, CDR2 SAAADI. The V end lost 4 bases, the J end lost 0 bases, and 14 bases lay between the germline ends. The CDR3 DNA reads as TGCGCCAGCAGTGGATTGGCAGGAAGGAGCACAGATACGCAGTATTTT. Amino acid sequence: CASSGLAGRSTDTQYF.

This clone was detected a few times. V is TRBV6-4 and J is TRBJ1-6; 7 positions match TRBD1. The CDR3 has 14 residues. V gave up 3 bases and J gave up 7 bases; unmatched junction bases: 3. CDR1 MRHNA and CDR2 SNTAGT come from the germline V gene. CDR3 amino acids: CASSDGQENSPLHF. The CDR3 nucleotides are TGTGCCAGCAGTGATGGACAGGAAAATTCACCCCTCCACTTT.

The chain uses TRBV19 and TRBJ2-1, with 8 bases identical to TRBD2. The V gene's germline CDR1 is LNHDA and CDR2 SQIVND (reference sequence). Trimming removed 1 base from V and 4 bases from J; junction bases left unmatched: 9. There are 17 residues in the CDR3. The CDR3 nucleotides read TGTGCCAGTAGTATAGGGGAATCAGCGGGGGTTTACAATGAGCAGTTCTTC. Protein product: CASSIGESAGVYNEQFF.

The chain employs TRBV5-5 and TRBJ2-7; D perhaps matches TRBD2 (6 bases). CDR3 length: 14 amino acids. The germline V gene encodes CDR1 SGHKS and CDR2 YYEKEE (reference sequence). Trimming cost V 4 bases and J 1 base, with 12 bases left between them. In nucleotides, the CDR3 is TGTGCCAGCAGCCCAACCCGGGGGTCCTACGAGCAGTACTTC. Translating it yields CASSPTRGSYEQYF.

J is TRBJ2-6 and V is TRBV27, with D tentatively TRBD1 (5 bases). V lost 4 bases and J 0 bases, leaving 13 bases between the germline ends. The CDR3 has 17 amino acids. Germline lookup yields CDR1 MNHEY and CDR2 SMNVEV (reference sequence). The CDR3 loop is CASSSLMTVSGANVLTF. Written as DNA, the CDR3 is TGTGCCAGCAGTTCATTAATGACAGTCTCTGGGGCCAACGTCCTGACTTTC.

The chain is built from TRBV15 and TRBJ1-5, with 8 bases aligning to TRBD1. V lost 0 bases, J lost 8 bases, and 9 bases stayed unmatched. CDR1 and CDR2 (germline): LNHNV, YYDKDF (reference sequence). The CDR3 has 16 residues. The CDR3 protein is CATSRDPTTGGEPQHF. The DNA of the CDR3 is TGTGCCACCAGCAGAGACCCGACCACAGGGGGTGAGCCCCAGCATTTT.

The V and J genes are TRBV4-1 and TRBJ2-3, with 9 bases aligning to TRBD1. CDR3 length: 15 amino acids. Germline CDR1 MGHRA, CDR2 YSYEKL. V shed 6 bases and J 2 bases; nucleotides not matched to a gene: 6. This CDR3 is CASRLTGGTTDTQYF. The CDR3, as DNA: TGCGCCAGCAGACTTACAGGGGGCACCACAGATACGCAGTATTTT.

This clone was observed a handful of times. The CDR3 DNA follows: TGTGCCAGCAGCTTGGGAGGGCGGGCAGATACGCAGTATTTT. This sequence encodes CASSLGGRADTQYF. V gene TRBV7-3 combines with J gene TRBJ2-3; 7 positions agree with TRBD2. This CDR3 region has 14 residues. The V and J ends lost 3 bases and 4 bases, in that order; junction bases with no gene match: 4. Germline V gives CDR1 SGHTA, CDR2 FQGTGA.

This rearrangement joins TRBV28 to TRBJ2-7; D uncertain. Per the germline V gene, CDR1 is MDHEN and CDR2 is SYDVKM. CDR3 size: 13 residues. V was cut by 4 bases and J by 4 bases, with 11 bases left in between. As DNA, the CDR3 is TGTGCCAGCAGTTCCCTCGACTTATACGAGCAGTACTTC. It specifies CASSSLDLYEQYF.

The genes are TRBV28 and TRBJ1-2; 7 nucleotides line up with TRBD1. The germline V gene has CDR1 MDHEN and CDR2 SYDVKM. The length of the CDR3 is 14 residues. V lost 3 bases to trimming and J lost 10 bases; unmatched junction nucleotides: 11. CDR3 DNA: TGTGCCAGCAGTTTGACAGGGTCCCCTTATCTCTACACCTTC. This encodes CASSLTGSPYLYTF.

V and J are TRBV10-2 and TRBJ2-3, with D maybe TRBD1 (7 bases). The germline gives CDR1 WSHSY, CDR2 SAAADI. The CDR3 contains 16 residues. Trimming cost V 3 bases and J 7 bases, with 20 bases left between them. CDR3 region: CASSDPLAGGLNTQYF. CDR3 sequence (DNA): TGCGCCAGCAGTGACCCTTTAGCAGGGGGGCTGAATACGCAGTATTTT.

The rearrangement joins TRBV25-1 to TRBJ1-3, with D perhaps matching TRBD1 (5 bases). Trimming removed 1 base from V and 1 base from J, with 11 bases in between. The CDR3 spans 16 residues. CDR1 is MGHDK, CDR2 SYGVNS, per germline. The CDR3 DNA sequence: TGTGCCAGCAGTGAATTTGCAGGGTATTCTGGAAACACCATATATTTT. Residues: CASSEFAGYSGNTIYF.

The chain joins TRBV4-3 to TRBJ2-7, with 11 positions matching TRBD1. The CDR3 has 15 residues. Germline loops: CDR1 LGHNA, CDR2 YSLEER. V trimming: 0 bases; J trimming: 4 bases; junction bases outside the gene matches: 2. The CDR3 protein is CASSQEDRGLYEQYF. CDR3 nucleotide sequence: TGCGCCAGCAGCCAAGAGGACAGGGGGCTTTACGAGCAGTACTTC.

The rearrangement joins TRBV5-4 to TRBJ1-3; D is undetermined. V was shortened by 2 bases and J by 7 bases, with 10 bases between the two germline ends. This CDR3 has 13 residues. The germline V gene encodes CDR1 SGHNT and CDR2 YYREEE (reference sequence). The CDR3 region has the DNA TGTGCCAGCAGCTTCCCCCCAGGCAACACCATATATTTT. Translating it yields CASSFPPGNTIYF.

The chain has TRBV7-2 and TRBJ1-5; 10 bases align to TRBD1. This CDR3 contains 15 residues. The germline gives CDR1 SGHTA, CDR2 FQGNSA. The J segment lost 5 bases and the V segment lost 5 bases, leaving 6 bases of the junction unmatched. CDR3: CASSQTGQGYQPQHF. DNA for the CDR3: TGTGCCAGCAGCCAAACGGGACAGGGGTATCAGCCCCAGCATTTT.

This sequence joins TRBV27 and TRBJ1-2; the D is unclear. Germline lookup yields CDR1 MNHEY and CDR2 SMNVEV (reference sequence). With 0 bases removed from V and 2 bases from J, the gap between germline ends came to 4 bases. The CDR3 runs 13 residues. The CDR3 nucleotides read TGTGCCAGCAGTTTATCCGGGAACTATGGCTACACCTTC. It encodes CASSLSGNYGYTF.

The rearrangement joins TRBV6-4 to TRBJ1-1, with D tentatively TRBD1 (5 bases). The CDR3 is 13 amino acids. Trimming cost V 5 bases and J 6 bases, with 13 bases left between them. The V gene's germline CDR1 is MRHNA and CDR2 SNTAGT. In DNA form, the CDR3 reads TGTGCCAGCAGTTCTCGGGGGGTTTCTGAAGCTTTCTTT. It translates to CASSSRGVSEAFF.